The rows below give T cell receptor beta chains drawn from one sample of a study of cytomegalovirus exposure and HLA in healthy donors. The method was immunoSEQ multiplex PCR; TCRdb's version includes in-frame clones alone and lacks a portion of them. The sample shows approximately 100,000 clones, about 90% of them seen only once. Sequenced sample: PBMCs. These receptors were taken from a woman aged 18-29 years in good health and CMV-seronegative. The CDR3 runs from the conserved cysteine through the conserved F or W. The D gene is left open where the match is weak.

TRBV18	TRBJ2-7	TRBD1	TGTGCCAGCTCCGACAGGGGGCGAGCCTACGAGCAGTACTTC	CASSDRGRAYEQYF
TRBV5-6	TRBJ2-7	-	TGTGCCAGCAGCTTGGGGACACGCTATTACGAGCAGTACTTC	CASSLGTRYYEQYF
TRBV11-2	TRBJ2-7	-	TGTGCCAGCAGCGCCCATACAGGTTACGAGCAGTACTTC	CASSAHTGYEQYF
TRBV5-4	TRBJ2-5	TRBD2	TGTGCCAGCAGCTTGTTGGGGAGCGGGGGTGAGACCCAGTACTTC	CASSLLGSGGETQYF
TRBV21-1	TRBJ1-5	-	TGTGCCAGCAACCACACGGAGAGGAAAAATCAGCCCCAGCATTTT	CASNHTERKNQPQHF
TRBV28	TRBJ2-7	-	TGTGCCAGCAGGTCGTCAGTCTCCTACGAGCAGTACTTC	CASRSSVSYEQYF
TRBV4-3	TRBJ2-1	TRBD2	TGCGCCAGCAGCCAGGAGGCGGGGGGCGTAGGGTACAATGAGCAGTTCTTC	CASSQEAGGVGYNEQFF
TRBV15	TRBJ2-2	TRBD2	TGTGCCACCAGCAGTGAAGCGGGCCTAGCGGGATACACCGGGGAGCTGTTTTTT	CATSSEAGLAGYTGELFF
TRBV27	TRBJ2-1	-	TGTGCCAGCAGTTCCGGGGGACTCCCGCCCTACAATGAGCAGTTCTTC	CASSSGGLPPYNEQFF
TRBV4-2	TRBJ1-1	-	TGTGCCAGCAGCCAACCTCCAGGGATGGTGTCGACTGAAGCTTTCTTT	CASSQPPGMVSTEAFF